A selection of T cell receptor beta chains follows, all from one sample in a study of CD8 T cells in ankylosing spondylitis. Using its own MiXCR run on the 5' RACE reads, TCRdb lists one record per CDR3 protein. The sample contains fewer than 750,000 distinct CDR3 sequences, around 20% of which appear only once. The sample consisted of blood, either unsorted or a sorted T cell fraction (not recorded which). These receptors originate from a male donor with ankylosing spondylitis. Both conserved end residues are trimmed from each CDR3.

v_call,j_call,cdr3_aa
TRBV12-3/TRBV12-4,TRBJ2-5,ASRRTGWETQY
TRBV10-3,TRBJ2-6,AISEATPGANVLT
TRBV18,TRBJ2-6,ASSPKDQGHASPGANVLT
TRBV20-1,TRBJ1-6,SARESYNSPLH
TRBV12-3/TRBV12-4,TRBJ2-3,ASSSSQGFTDTQY
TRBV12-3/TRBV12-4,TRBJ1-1,ASSQQRNRGEAF
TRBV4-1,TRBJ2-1,ASSQVTSGFNEQF
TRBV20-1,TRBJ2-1,SAKLAGYNEQF
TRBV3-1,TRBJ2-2,ASRAGNTGELF
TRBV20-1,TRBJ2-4,SAYSGRDKNIQY
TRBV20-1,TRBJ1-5,SASPTGGRGQPQH
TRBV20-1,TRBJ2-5,SARDGPSGTQY
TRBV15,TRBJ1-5,ATSWDRGLNQPQH
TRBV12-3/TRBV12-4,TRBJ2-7,ASSLGDSRISSYEQY
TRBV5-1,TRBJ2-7,ASSLDFATNYEQY
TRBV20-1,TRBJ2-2,SARGGTGELF
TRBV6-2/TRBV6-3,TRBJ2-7,ASTSPSVSVRGEQY
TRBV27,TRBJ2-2,ASSRIGGELF
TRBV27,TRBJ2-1,ASSLWAGALPNNEQF
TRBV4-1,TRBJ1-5,ASSQVGSSNQPQH
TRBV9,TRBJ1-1,ASSVGGENTEAF
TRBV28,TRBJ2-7,ASSFGTEIYEQY
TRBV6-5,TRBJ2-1,ASSYSRTAGYNEQF
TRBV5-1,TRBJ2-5,ASSLASRRETQY
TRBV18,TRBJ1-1,ASSPKETEAF
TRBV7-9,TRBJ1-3,ASSLPKGIHSGNTIY
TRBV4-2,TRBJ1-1,ASNLYAQNTEAF